This T cell receptor (beta chain) is drawn from a study of T cell clonality in common variable immunodeficiency. Study findings and constraints: CVID subjects had higher TCRbeta clonality than healthy controls, most marked in about a third. In common variable immunodeficiency, TCR beta chains reportedly carried fewer deletions and N-nucleotide insertions.

Concerning this clone: The antigen is unknown. The read ends 3 residues shy of where the CDR3 ends; the end is completed using the germline J gene.

Profiling relied on immunoSEQ multiplex PCR, and the TCRdb table lists in-frame clones only, not all of them. This sample shows some 25,000 clones and no singletons; around 4% rests with the ten largest. The V and J ends lost 1 base and 7 bases respectively, with 10 bases between them. Germline V gene sequence: CDR1 SGHTA, CDR2 FQGNSA. The CDR3 runs to 13 residues. Replacement immunoglobulin had been given to every CVID subject for at least one year. The sequenced material came from peripheral blood mononuclear cells. The V gene is TRBV7-2, the J gene TRBJ1-2; D not certain. The TCR was taken from a human donor with common variable immunodeficiency. The CDR3 bases that were read are TGTGCCAGCAGCTTAGTAGGGTACGGTGGC. Residues: CASSLVGYGG. The entire CDR3 sequence reads CASSLVGYGGYTF.